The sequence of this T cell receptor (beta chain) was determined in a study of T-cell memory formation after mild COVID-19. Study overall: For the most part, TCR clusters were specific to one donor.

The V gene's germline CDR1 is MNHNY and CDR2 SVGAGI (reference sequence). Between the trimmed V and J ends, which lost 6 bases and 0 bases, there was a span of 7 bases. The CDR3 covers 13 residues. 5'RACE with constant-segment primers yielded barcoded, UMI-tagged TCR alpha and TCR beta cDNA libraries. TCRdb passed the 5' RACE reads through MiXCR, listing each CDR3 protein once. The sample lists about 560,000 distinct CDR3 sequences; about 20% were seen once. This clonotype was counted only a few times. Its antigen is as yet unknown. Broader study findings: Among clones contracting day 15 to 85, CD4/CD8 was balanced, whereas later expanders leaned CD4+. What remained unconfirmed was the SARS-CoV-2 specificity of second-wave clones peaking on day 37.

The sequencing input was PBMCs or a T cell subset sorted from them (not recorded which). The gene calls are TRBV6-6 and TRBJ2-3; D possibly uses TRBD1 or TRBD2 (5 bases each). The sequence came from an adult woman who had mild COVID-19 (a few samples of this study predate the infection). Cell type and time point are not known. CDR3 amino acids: CASRGDSTDTQYF. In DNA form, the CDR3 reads TGTGCCAGCAGAGGGGACAGCACAGATACGCAGTATTTT.